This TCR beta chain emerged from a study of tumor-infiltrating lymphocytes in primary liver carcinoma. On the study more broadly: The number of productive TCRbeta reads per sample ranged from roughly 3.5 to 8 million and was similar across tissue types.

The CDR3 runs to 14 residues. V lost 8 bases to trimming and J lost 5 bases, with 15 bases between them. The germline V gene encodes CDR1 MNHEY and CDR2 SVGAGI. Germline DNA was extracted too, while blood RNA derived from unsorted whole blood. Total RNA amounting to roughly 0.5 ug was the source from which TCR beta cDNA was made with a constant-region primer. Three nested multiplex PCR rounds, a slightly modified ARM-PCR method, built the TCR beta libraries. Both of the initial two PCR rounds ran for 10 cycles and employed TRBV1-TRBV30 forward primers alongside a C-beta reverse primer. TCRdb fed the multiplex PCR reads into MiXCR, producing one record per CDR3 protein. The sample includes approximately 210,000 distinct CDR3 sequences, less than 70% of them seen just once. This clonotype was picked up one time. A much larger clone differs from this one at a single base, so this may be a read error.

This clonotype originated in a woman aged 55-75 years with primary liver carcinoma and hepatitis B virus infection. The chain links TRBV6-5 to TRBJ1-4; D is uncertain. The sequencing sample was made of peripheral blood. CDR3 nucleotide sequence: TGTGCCAGCGGTCAGGTGTGGGGAAATGAAAAACTGTTTTTT. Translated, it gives CASGQVWGNEKLFF.